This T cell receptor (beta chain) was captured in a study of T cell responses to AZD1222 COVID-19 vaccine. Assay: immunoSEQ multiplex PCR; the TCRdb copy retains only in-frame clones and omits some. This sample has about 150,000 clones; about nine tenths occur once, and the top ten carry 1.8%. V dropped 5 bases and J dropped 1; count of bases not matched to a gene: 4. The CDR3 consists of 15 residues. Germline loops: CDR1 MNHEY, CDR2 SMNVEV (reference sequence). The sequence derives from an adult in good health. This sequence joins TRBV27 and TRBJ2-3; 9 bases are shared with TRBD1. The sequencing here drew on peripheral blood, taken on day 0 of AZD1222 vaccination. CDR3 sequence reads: CASSAGQGRTDTQYF. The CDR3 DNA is TGTGCCAGCAGTGCCGGACAGGGGCGCACAGATACGCAGTATTTT.